Sequencing of this T cell receptor (beta chain) was carried out in a study of T cell responses to AZD1222 COVID-19 vaccine. The repertoire was sequenced with immunoSEQ multiplex PCR; TCRdb's copy has only in-frame clones and lacks some. The sample shows about 120,000 clones, 88% of them seen only once. J was trimmed by 7 bases and V by 1 base; bases with no gene match: 7. CDR1 LGHNA and CDR2 YSLEER come from the germline V gene. This CDR3 is built from 16 residues. The sample was peripheral blood, taken 28 days after the second AZD1222 dose. This TCR was recovered from an adult who received the AZD1222 COVID-19 vaccine. The chain employs TRBV4-3 and TRBJ1-6, with 7 nucleotides matching TRBD1. The chain's CDR3 is CASSQGPGQLNSPLHF. CDR3 nucleotides: TGCGCCAGCAGCCAAGGCCCGGGACAGCTAAATTCACCCCTCCACTTT.